This T cell receptor beta chain came from a study of vaccination and CD4 T cells after COVID-19 (dated by TCRdb to 2022 to 2024). About the full investigation: Six males and four females were included in the convalescent cohort, with two Hispanic individuals, seven Caucasians, two Asians and one multiracial person represented. Each participant got two doses of either the Pfizer-BioNTech BNT162b2 vaccine (n=8) or the Moderna mRNA-1273 vaccine (n=2). For stimulating the cultures, overlapping spike peptide pools were used, derived from SARS-CoV-2 as well as from the common cold coronaviruses HCoV-NL63, HCoV-OC43 and HCoV-229E. An earlier paper using these donors assessed, at the TCR clonotype level, memory CD4+ T cell crossreactivity between SARS-CoV-2 and common cold coronavirus spike proteins. In control cultures, a CEFX viral epitope pool was used as positive control, an HIV-1 Nef peptide pool was used as negative control, or no peptide was added. Post-COVID blood samples from convalescent patients were collected a median of roughly 100 days after diagnosis, with a range of 35 to 161 days. In 10 COVID-19 convalescent patients and several infection-naive healthy vaccine recipients, researchers compared the spike-specific CD4+ TCR repertoire from before mRNA vaccination with the repertoire from after. The time from the second vaccine dose to post-vaccine blood sampling had a median of roughly 72 days and ranged from about 12 to 250 days. Points the paper makes about the study in general: Of the vaccine-specific clones found in convalescent patients, nearly all (304 of 307) were mono-reactive for SARS-CoV-2 spike instead of being cross-reactive with common cold coronaviruses. The median count of SARS-CoV-2-reactive clonotypes went up from roughly 21 after infection to 38 after vaccination, although the change was not significant. Among convalescent patients, a median about 86% of the SARS-CoV-2-reactive clones seen after vaccination appeared only after vaccination, which suggests priming specific to the vaccine. Only a relatively small number of convalescent patients were included in the study, and early timepoints following natural infection were not analyzed.

V was cut back by 7 bases and J by 7 bases, leaving a gap of 14 bases between them. The CDR3 starts with the cysteine, ends with the phenylalanine, and has 13 residues. The DNA shown is the 39-base CDR3, in frame from base 1. The germline V gene yields SNHLY for CDR1 and FYNNEI for CDR2. The library came from PCR. TCR sequencing of DNA from cultured CD4+ T cells used the Oncomine TCR Beta short-read assay at the Johns Hopkins FTIC core. Genomic DNA was extracted from the cultured CD4+ T cells with the QIAamp micro DNA kit. Oncomine TCR Beta libraries from cultured CD4+ T cells were pooled with unique dual indexes and sequenced on an Illumina iSeq 100. On the study's bioinformatics: Non-productive sequences were removed, and CDR3s that did not start with C, did not end with F or W, or were shorter than 7 amino acids were discarded. Antigen-specific clonotypes were identified with the MANAFEST web application by comparing peptide-stimulated wells with reference and other culture wells. To be called positive, a clone needed an FDR below 0.05, an odds ratio above 5, and a productive frequency above 0.1% in at least two of three replicate wells. A clonotype counted as cross-reactive if it showed significant expansion both in the SARS-CoV-2 spike wells and in at least one common cold coronavirus spike condition. CDR3 homology was assessed with Levenshtein distances (stringdist) and unrooted phylogenetic trees (ape) in R version 3.6.1. In TCRdb, the public reads were trimmed at Q25 with fastp and aligned with MiXCR, with productive beta chains retained. Rows with a matching CDR3 protein are joined into one entry that keeps the most common DNA and genes. The V and J calls were not made by the authors but by TCRdb's processing. The sample table shows 6,000 to 9,500 distinct CDR3 sequences, and 25% to 35% are seen once. The top ten clonotypes cover approximately 30% of the sample.

With respect to this clonotype: Its antigen remains unidentified. Base qualities are not recorded, but no much larger clone differs from it by a single base.

This specimen's treatment or condition label, interpreted: approximately 9-day PBMC culture with coronavirus spike peptide pools or control peptides (ViraFEST assay). CD4+ T cells from unexposed donors were collected before the COVID-19 pandemic (2011-2018). To expand antigen-specific T cells with peptide pools and then pick out the expanded clonotypes through TCR sequencing, the study relied on the ViraFEST assay. PBMCs were cultured at roughly 1.9 million per well in IMDM supplemented with roughly 5.2% human AB serum and around 10 IU/ml IL-2, with approximately 10 ug/ml peptide pools added. Half of the culture medium was replaced with fresh IL-2-containing medium on days 3 and 7. Once the cells had been in culture for ten to eleven days, the EasySep CD4+ T cell isolation kit was used to isolate CD4+ T cells by negative selection. As far as cell numbers permitted, CD4+ T cells from unexposed donors were tested for reactivity against SARS-CoV-2 S and N as well as four spike pools from common cold coronaviruses. Ficoll-Paque Plus gradient centrifugation was used to isolate PBMCs from whole blood, and the isolated PBMCs were then either used fresh or cryopreserved at -140C. Triplicate wells were generally used for each culture condition. The leukapheresis product for the unexposed donors was obtained through commercial purchase.

This TCR came from a human donor in good health. Recombination linked TRBV2 to TRBJ2-1; TRBD1 could be the D gene, as 6 bases match. Sequencing was done on a sample of CD4+ T cells from blood, cultured in vitro. The CDR3 is CASMLNRENEQFF. The sequenced DNA: TGTGCCAGCATGTTAAACAGGGAAAATGAGCAGTTCTTC.